These 25 T cell receptor beta chains share one sample of origin, sequenced in a study of blood T cell repertoires in COVID-19. The method was immunoSEQ multiplex PCR; TCRdb's version includes in-frame clones alone and lacks a portion of them. The table shows approximately 300,000 clones, with around nine tenths occurring only once. Sequencing used PBMCs or T cells enriched from blood (not recorded which). The receptors were gathered from a woman aged 18-29 years who had recovered from COVID-19.

The chain joins TRBV18 to TRBJ1-2, with 8 bases lining up with TRBD1. Germline V gene sequence: CDR1 KGHSH, CDR2 LQKENI. Unmatched junction bases numbered 5, after V lost 2 bases and J lost 6 bases. The CDR3 length is 14 residues. The CDR3 protein is CASSPTQGADGYTF. Written as DNA, the CDR3 is TGTGCCAGCTCACCAACTCAGGGGGCTGATGGCTACACCTTC.

The CDR3 is CASSRGLSYEQYF. The DNA of the CDR3 is TGTGCCAGCAGCCGGGGGCTCTCCTACGAGCAGTACTTC. The chain uses TRBV6-2 or TRBV6-3 and TRBJ2-7, with D perhaps matching TRBD1 or TRBD2 (6 bases each). The ends were cut back, 6 bases at V and 0 bases at J, with 9 bases in the middle. Germline V gives CDR1 MNHEY, CDR2 SVGEGT. CDR3 size: 13 residues.

This chain uses TRBV12-3 or TRBV12-4 with TRBJ1-2; TRBD1 might be the D (5 bases). The CDR3 consists of 13 residues. V was trimmed by 1 base and J by 8 bases, leaving 11 bases between them. This CDR3 is CASSLVGTGGYTF. The CDR3, as DNA: TGTGCCAGCAGTTTAGTAGGGACTGGGGGCTACACCTTC.

The chain joins TRBV11-3 to TRBJ1-1; tentatively, D is TRBD1 (5 bases). Trimming pared 5 bases from V and 1 base from J, leaving 11 bases between. Per germline, CDR1 SGHNT and CDR2 YENEEA. The CDR3 is 14 amino acids. CDR3 coding DNA: TGTGCCAGCAGCCAGATCGGACAGAACACTGAAGCTTTCTTT. Its protein is CASSQIGQNTEAFF.

This rearrangement joins TRBV19 to TRBJ2-1, with TRBD1 matching over 9 bases. Germline CDR1 is LNHDA and CDR2 is SQIVND (reference sequence). V shed 6 bases and J 8 bases; nucleotides not matched to a gene: 11. The CDR3 consists of 15 residues. CDR3 DNA sequence: TGTGCCAGTAGCGTAGGACAGGGGAGATTCCATGAGCAGTTCTTC. It specifies CASSVGQGRFHEQFF.

The chain is built from TRBV2 and TRBJ2-5; D possibly corresponds to TRBD2 (6 bases). CDR3 length: 15 residues. Per the germline V gene, CDR1 is SNHLY and CDR2 is FYNNEI. The V end was cut by 7 bases, the J end by 0 bases, with 15 bases between. The CDR3 DNA is TGTGCCAGCAATTTAGGACGGGGGTACCAAGAGACCCAGTACTTC. Translated, it gives CASNLGRGYQETQYF.

V gene TRBV6-2 or TRBV6-3 combines with J gene TRBJ2-1, with D maybe TRBD2 (6 bases). This CDR3 has 14 amino acids. Trimming cost V 2 bases and J 5 bases, with 10 bases left between them. Germline CDR1 MNHEY, CDR2 SVGEGT. The CDR3 DNA sequence: TGTGCCAGCAGTTACGGGACTGGAAACAATGAGCAGTTCTTC. Amino acids: CASSYGTGNNEQFF.

This clone came up once. V is TRBV7-2 and J is TRBJ1-5; D might be TRBD1 (6 bases). The CDR3 is 17 amino acids. CDR1 is SGHTA and CDR2 is FQGNSA in the germline V gene. The ends were cut back, 1 base at V and 3 bases at J, with 16 bases in the middle. CDR3 nucleotide sequence: TGTGCCAGCAGCTTAGGATCAGGGGCGGTGAACAATCAGCCCCAGCATTTT. The encoded protein is CASSLGSGAVNNQPQHF. The complete variable domain, with remaining parts taken from reference TRBV7-2 and TRBJ1-5, reads GAGVSQSPSNKVTEKGKDVELRCDPISGHTALYWYRQSLGQGLEFLIYFQGNSAPDKSGLPSDRFSAERTGGSVSTLTIQRTQQEDSAVYLCASSLGSGAVNNQPQHFGDGTRLSIL.

J is TRBJ2-7 and V is TRBV5-1, with 9 bases aligning to TRBD2. Germline assignment: CDR1 SGHRS and CDR2 YFSETQ. The junction had 9 bases not matched to a gene; V was cut back by 5 bases and J by 6 bases. This CDR3 region has 14 residues. The CDR3 DNA is TGCGCCAGCAGTCTCCAAGCGGGGGGATTCGAGCAGTACTTC. Translated, it gives CASSLQAGGFEQYF.

The DNA of the CDR3 is TGCGCCAGCAGCCAAGAGGTTCAGGGTTGGGATTATGGCTACACCTTC. Protein sequence: CASSQEVQGWDYGYTF. V is TRBV4-1 and J is TRBJ1-2; possible D gene TRBD1, 5 bases. Germline V gives CDR1 MGHRA, CDR2 YSYEKL. This CDR3 comprises 16 residues. Trimming removed 0 bases at V and 5 bases at J, with 16 bases between.

This clone was detected only once. The chain employs TRBV7-8 and TRBJ2-5, with 10 nucleotides matching TRBD2. The CDR3 contains 14 residues. Trimming at V came to 7 bases and at J to 5 bases, leaving 7 bases not matched to a gene. Germline V lookup: CDR1 SGHVS, CDR2 FQNEAQ. The CDR3 spells CASNQREGYETQYF. The CDR3 DNA reads TGTGCCAGCAACCAGCGGGAGGGCTATGAGACCCAGTACTTC. Combining the CDR3 with reference TRBV7-8 and TRBJ2-5 gives the whole variable domain GAGVSQSPRYKVAKRGQDVALRCDPISGHVSLFWYQQALGQGPEFLTYFQNEAQLDKSGLPSDRFFAERPEGSVSTLKIQRTQQEDSAVYLCASNQREGYETQYFGPGTRLLVL.

This chain connects TRBV3-1 (or the pseudogene TRBV3-2) to TRBJ2-1; 7 bases are shared with TRBD1. V lost 0 bases, J lost 7 bases, and 9 bases stayed unmatched. CDR1 is LGHDT and CDR2 is YNNKEL in the germline V gene (reference sequence). The CDR3 loop spans 16 amino acids. The CDR3 coding sequence is TGTGCCAGCAGCCAAGACGTAGGGGGCCCGTGGAATGAGCAGTTCTTC. This sequence encodes CASSQDVGGPWNEQFF.

CDR3 in amino acids: CASSLGSEYEQYF. The CDR3 region has the DNA TGTGCCAGCAGCTTAGGTAGCGAATACGAGCAGTACTTC. The V call is TRBV13, the J call TRBJ2-7; tentative D call: TRBD2 (5 bases). The CDR3 is 13 amino acids. Trimming pared 0 bases from V and 4 bases from J, leaving 7 bases between. Germline V gene data show CDR1 as PRHDT and CDR2 as FYEKMQ (reference sequence). Looking up the rest from reference TRBV13 and TRBJ2-7 gives the full variable domain: AAGVIQSPRHLIKEKRETATLKCYPIPRHDTVYWYQQGPGQDPQFLISFYEKMQSDKGSIPDRFSAQQFSDYHSELNMSSLELGDSALYFCASSLGSEYEQYFGPGTRLTVT.

The chain employs TRBV6-1 and TRBJ1-1, with 9 bases aligning to TRBD1. Losses at the gene ends were 0 bases for V and 1 base for J; bases not matched to a gene: 6. CDR1 and CDR2 (germline): MNHNS, SASEGT. This CDR3 contains 17 residues. The CDR3 DNA follows: TGTGCCAGCAGTGAAGCAAGGCGGGACAGGGCGAACACTGAAGCTTTCTTT. This encodes CASSEARRDRANTEAFF.

As for this clone: The sample carries other DNA sequences with the same CDR3. The J gene is TRBJ2-7, the V gene TRBV5-4, with a weak D call TRBD1 (6 bases). Germline CDR1 and CDR2: SGHNT and YYREEE (reference sequence). There are 12 residues in the CDR3. The V end lost 5 bases, the J end lost 4 bases, and 10 bases lay between the germline ends. Written as DNA, the CDR3 is TGTGCCAGCAGTTTAGACAGGTACGAGCAGTACTTC. Translation gives CASSLDRYEQYF.

The rearrangement joins TRBV4-1 to TRBJ2-7; the match to TRBD2 covers 11 bases. The CDR3 is made up of 14 amino acids. Trimming removed 2 bases from V and 7 bases from J; junction bases left unmatched: 4. CDR1 is MGHRA and CDR2 is YSYEKL in the germline V gene. CDR3 sequence (DNA): TGCGCCAGCAGCCAACCTGGGACTAGCGGAGAGCAGTACTTC. Its translation is CASSQPGTSGEQYF.

V and J are TRBV27 and TRBJ2-1; 10 nucleotides match TRBD2. The CDR3 loop spans 15 amino acids. V dropped 2 bases and J dropped 12; count of bases not matched to a gene: 10. From germline, CDR1 is MNHEY and CDR2 SMNVEV (reference sequence). The DNA of the CDR3 is TGTGCCAGCAGTTTAAGTAGCGGGGGGACAATGAGGCAGTTCTTC. This codes for CASSLSSGGTMRQFF.

The chain uses TRBV5-6 and TRBJ2-7; TRBD2 matches 12 bases. Looked up from germline, CDR1 is SGHDT and CDR2 is YYEEEE. V shed 7 bases, J shed 2 bases, and the junction held 7 bases outside the gene matches. The CDR3 is 15 residues long. The CDR3 here is CASGPLAGGPYEQYF. CDR3 bases: TGTGCCAGCGGACCTCTAGCGGGGGGGCCCTACGAGCAGTACTTC.

J is TRBJ1-1 and V is TRBV7-3; possibly TRBD1 for D (5 bases). Germline assignment: CDR1 SGHTA and CDR2 FQGTGA. V gave up 2 bases and J gave up 0 bases, with 7 bases separating them. The CDR3 length is 14 residues. The CDR3, as DNA: TGTGCCAGCAGCTTAGGAGGGGTGAACACTGAAGCTTTCTTT. Protein: CASSLGGVNTEAFF.

V and J are TRBV7-9 and TRBJ1-2, with D uncertain. V was shortened by 1 base and J by 7 bases, with 7 bases between the two germline ends. Looked up from germline, CDR1 is SEHNR and CDR2 is FQNEAQ (reference sequence). The CDR3 loop spans 12 amino acids. The CDR3 spells CASSLGARGYTF. The CDR3 bases are TGTGCCAGCAGCTTAGGGGCACGTGGCTACACCTTC.

The chain combines TRBV10-3 with TRBJ1-1; 10 bases map to TRBD1. From germline, CDR1 is ENHRY and CDR2 SYGVKD. The CDR3 has 15 amino acids. Trimming removed 4 bases from V and 5 bases from J; junction bases left unmatched: 7. This CDR3 reads CAISVPGQGRTEAFF. CDR3 in DNA: TGTGCCATCAGTGTACCGGGACAGGGGAGGACTGAAGCTTTCTTT.

The CDR3 DNA reads as TGTGCCAGTAGTGAGACAGGGAGAGGGGGCTATGGCTACACCTTC. Translating it yields CASSETGRGGYGYTF. The J gene is TRBJ1-2, the V gene TRBV19, with TRBD1 matching 7 bases. The CDR3 consists of 15 residues. V trimming: 5 bases; J trimming: 4 bases; junction bases outside the gene matches: 10. Germline assignment: CDR1 LNHDA and CDR2 SQIVND (reference sequence). Supplemented by reference TRBV19 and TRBJ1-2, the full variable domain reads DGGITQSPKYLFRKEGQNVTLSCEQNLNHDAMYWYRQDPGQGLRLIYYSQIVNDFQKGDIAEGYSVSREKKESFPLTVTSAQKNPTAFYLCASSETGRGGYGYTFGSGTRLTVV.

The J gene is TRBJ2-2, the V gene TRBV11-2; weak D call: TRBD1 (5 bases). V shed 6 bases and J shed 3 bases, with 14 bases lying between them. This CDR3 has 15 amino acids. Germline CDR1 reads SGHAT; CDR2 reads FQNNGV. The CDR3 reads CASRSYRIYTGELFF. DNA of the CDR3: TGTGCCAGCAGGAGCTACAGGATCTACACCGGGGAGCTGTTTTTT.

The gene calls are TRBV10-1 and TRBJ2-1; a weak D match, TRBD1 (6 bases). CDR1 and CDR2 from the germline V gene are WNHNN and SYGVQD (reference sequence). The V gene lost 3 bases and the J gene lost 12 bases, with 18 bases spanning the gap. The CDR3 covers 14 residues. The CDR3 sequence: CASSDSGQRTGQFF. As DNA, the CDR3 is TGCGCCAGCAGTGACTCAGGACAGAGAACGGGGCAGTTCTTC.

V is TRBV7-3 and J is TRBJ2-3, with D hard to call. Germline V gene sequence: CDR1 SGHTA, CDR2 FQGTGA. Between the trimmed V and J ends, which lost 3 bases and 4 bases, there was a span of 11 bases. This CDR3 has 14 amino acids. CDR3 protein: CASSLTERADTQYF. CDR3 DNA: TGTGCCAGCAGCTTGACTGAAAGAGCAGATACGCAGTATTTT.